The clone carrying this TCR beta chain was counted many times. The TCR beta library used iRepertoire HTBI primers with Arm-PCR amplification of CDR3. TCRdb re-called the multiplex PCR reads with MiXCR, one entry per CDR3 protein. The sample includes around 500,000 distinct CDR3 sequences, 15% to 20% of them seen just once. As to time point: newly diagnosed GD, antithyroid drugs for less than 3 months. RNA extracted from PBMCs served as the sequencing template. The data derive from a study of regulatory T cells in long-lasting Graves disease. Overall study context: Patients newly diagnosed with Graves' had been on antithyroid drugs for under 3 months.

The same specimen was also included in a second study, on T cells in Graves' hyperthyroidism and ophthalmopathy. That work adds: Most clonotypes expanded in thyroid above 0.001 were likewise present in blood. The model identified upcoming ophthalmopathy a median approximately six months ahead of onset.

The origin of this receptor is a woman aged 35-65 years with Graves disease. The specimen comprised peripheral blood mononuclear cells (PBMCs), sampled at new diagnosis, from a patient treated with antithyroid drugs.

CDR3 sequence: CASSQELGAGNQPQHF. The DNA of the CDR3 is TGCGCCAGCAGCCAAGAACTCGGGGCTGGCAATCAGCCCCAGCATTTT. This chain uses TRBV4-1 with TRBJ1-5; D is perhaps TRBD1 (5 bases). V gave up 0 bases and J gave up 2 bases, with 11 bases separating them. The CDR3 has 16 residues. The germline CDR1 and CDR2 sequences are MGHRA and YSYEKL.